This TCR beta chain was profiled in a study of T cell responses to AZD1222 COVID-19 vaccine. General study findings and limits: Two AZD1222 doses significantly raised spike-specific TCR breadth and depth over controls. Without day 14 samples, only post-peak T cell repertoires were studied.

The CDR3 has 18 residues. V was pared by 5 bases and J by 3 bases, with 25 bases between. CDR1 MDHEN and CDR2 SYDVKM come from the germline V gene. Using immunoSEQ multiplex PCR, the repertoire was profiled, and TCRdb retains in-frame clones only, with some absent. The sample lists some 150,000 clones, 90% occurring once. Concerning this clone itself: What it recognizes is unknown.

V is TRBV28 and J is TRBJ1-1; D is perhaps TRBD1 (5 bases). This sequence was found in an adult in good health. The sequencing here drew on peripheral blood, taken on day 0 of AZD1222 vaccination. In DNA form, the CDR3 reads TGTGCCAGCAGTATCCGGGACGGCAAAACGGGTTCCGACACTGAAGCTTTCTTT. This codes for CASSIRDGKTGSDTEAFF.